These 32 T cell receptor beta chains were all obtained from the same sample, sequenced in a study of blood T cells in healthy people across ages. Alongside a J-beta primer mix, a sample-barcoded 5' primer served in a second PCR lasting 7 to 11 cycles. Each CDR3 protein is one row after TCRdb ran MiXCR on the 5' RACE reads. Seen here are about 570,000 distinct CDR3 sequences, 25% to 30% observed once, and the top ten hold about 18%. Sequenced: blood. These receptor sequences come from a woman in her 70s in good health.

V is TRBV30 and J is TRBJ2-2; tentatively, D is TRBD1 or TRBD2 (5 bases each). Germline CDR1 GTSNPN, CDR2 SVGIG (reference sequence). This CDR3 has 11 amino acids. V was cut by 6 bases and J by 6 bases, with 8 bases left in between. The CDR3 DNA follows: TGTGCCTGTGGGGACCCCGGGGAGCTGTTTTTT. This gives the protein CACGDPGELFF. Full variable domain (missing parts from reference TRBV30 and TRBJ2-2): SQTIHQWPATLVQPVGSPLSLECTVEGTSNPNLYWYRQAAGRGLQLLFYSVGIGQISSEVPQNLSASRPQDRQFILSSKKLLLSDSGFYLCACGDPGELFFGEGSRLTVL.

This clonotype was detected a few times. This chain uses TRBV5-1 with TRBJ2-5, with D possibly being TRBD1 (7 bases). Trimming pared 6 bases from V and 2 bases from J, leaving 26 bases between. This CDR3 region has 18 residues. From germline, CDR1 is SGHRS and CDR2 YFSETQ. This CDR3 reads CASTRWGGDRALQETQYF. The DNA of the CDR3 is TGCGCCAGCACCCGGTGGGGCGGGGACAGAGCTTTACAAGAGACCCAGTACTTC.

This clonotype was observed a handful of times. The chain uses TRBV6-5 and TRBJ1-1; TRBD1 agrees at 9 bases. V dropped 5 bases and J dropped 10; count of bases not matched to a gene: 11. Germline V gene sequence: CDR1 MNHEY, CDR2 SVGAGI. The CDR3 contains 14 residues. The CDR3 coding sequence is TGTGCCAGCAGTCCTGACAGGGGGTCACTGGGAGCTTTCTTT. It translates to CASSPDRGSLGAFF.

This sequence joins TRBV9 and TRBJ2-5; D is uncertain. CDR1 and CDR2 from the germline V gene are SGDLS and YYNGEE. Between the trimmed V and J ends, which lost 0 bases and 3 bases, there was a span of 12 bases. The CDR3 length is 15 residues. The CDR3 region has the DNA TGTGCCAGCAGCGTAGAATCTAGTTCTGAAGAGACCCAGTACTTC. Translated, it gives CASSVESSSEETQYF.

This chain links TRBV7-9 with TRBJ1-2, with D maybe TRBD1 (6 bases). Germline V gene sequence: CDR1 SEHNR, CDR2 FQNEAQ (reference sequence). The ends were cut back, 5 bases at V and 8 bases at J, with 15 bases in the middle. This CDR3 is built from 13 residues. This chain's CDR3 is CASSPHGQMGYTF. CDR3 DNA sequence: TGTGCCAGCAGCCCACACGGACAGATGGGCTACACCTTC.

This chain links TRBV29-1 with TRBJ1-2; TRBD1 might be the D (5 bases). The CDR3 contains 13 residues. Per germline, CDR1 SQVTM and CDR2 ANQGSEA. Trimming took 5 bases from V and 4 from J, leaving 14 bases between them. Here the CDR3 DNA reads TGCAGCGTTTCTCTCGGGACCGGCTATGGCTACACCTTC. Translating it yields CSVSLGTGYGYTF.

A remark on this clonotype: The CDR3 does not close with the conserved phenylalanine or tryptophan, likely indicating a read error. The rearrangement uses TRBV4-1 and TRBJ1-2; D gene uncertain. V lost 1 base and J 4 bases, leaving 13 bases between the germline ends. The CDR3 spans 15 residues. Germline CDR1 MGHRA, CDR2 YSYEKL. CDR3 sequence (DNA): TGCGCCAGCAGCCAAGGGGGTGGAACGGTCTATGGCTACACCCTC. Its translation: CASSQGGGTVYGYTL.

V is TRBV6-5 and J is TRBJ1-5; 10 nucleotides match TRBD1. With 6 bases clipped from V and 6 bases from J, the junction kept 5 bases outside the gene matches. Germline loops: CDR1 MNHEY, CDR2 SVGAGI. The CDR3 contains 14 residues. The CDR3 sequence: CASSQGTGVQPQHF. CDR3 sequence (DNA): TGTGCCAGCAGCCAAGGGACAGGGGTTCAGCCCCAGCATTTT.

This chain links TRBV20-1 with TRBJ2-1; 7 nucleotides match TRBD1. Germline V CDR1 and CDR2: DFQATT, SNEGSKA (reference sequence). After removal of 0 bases from V and 5 bases from J, the junction contained 10 bases not matched to a gene. The CDR3 loop spans 16 amino acids. The CDR3 DNA sequence: TGCAGTGCTAGAGATGAGGGGGCAGGTAGTCACAATGAGCAGTTCTTC. Protein product: CSARDEGAGSHNEQFF.

This clonotype was observed a few times. This rearrangement joins TRBV7-2 to TRBJ1-4; 7 bases match TRBD1. The junction had 5 bases not matched to a gene; V was cut back by 4 bases and J by 3 bases. From germline, CDR1 is SGHTA and CDR2 FQGNSA. CDR3 size: 15 residues. The CDR3 reads CASSSVRGANEKLFF. The CDR3 DNA reads as TGTGCCAGCAGCTCGGTCAGGGGGGCTAATGAAAAACTGTTTTTT. The variable domain in full, with the rest retrieved from reference TRBV7-2 and TRBJ1-4, is GAGVSQSPSNKVTEKGKDVELRCDPISGHTALYWYRQSLGQGLEFLIYFQGNSAPDKSGLPSDRFSAERTGGSVSTLTIQRTQQEDSAVYLCASSSVRGANEKLFFGSGTQLSVL.

Comment on this clonotype: Germline is not matched at one junction end, which may reflect a read error. This chain uses TRBV9 with TRBJ1-6; D unclear. The germline gives CDR1 SGDLS, CDR2 YYNGEE. CDR3 length: 14 residues. CDR3: CVSSVAAVNSPLHF. The DNA for the CDR3 is TGTGTCAGCAGCGTAGCTGCAGTGAATTCACCCCTCCACTTT.

The J gene is TRBJ2-5, the V gene TRBV5-8, with D tentatively TRBD1 (7 bases). The J call is in doubt because the DNA end fits TRBJ2-7 better. Germline V gene lookup returns CDR1 SGHTS and CDR2 YDEGEE. This CDR3 has 15 residues. The CDR3 coding sequence is TGTGCCAGCAGCCCAACGCCCGACAGGGAGGCCGAGCAGTACTTC. Translating it yields CASSPTPDREAEQYF.

This clonotype was counted a few times. The chain joins TRBV10-3 to TRBJ2-7, with TRBD2 matching over 9 bases. J lost 4 bases, V lost 10 bases, and 11 bases had no gene match. This CDR3 is built from 14 residues. From germline, CDR1 is ENHRY and CDR2 SYGVKD. CDR3 amino acids: CATGQAGGLYEQYF. The DNA of the CDR3 is TGTGCCACCGGCCAGGCGGGGGGGCTTTACGAGCAGTACTTC.

A note on this clonotype: With a much larger clone just one base away, this may be a read error. The final CDR3 position lacks the conserved phenylalanine or tryptophan, pointing to a likely read error. The chain uses TRBV7-9 and TRBJ2-1; the match to TRBD2 covers 8 bases. This CDR3 is 13 amino acids long. The trim removed 4 bases at V and 9 bases at J, leaving 5 bases unmatched. Germline V CDR1 and CDR2: SEHNR, FQNEAQ (reference sequence). The chain's CDR3 is CASSSLAGIEQFL. The CDR3 DNA follows: TGTGCCAGCAGCTCCCTAGCGGGTATTGAGCAGTTCCTC.

This clonotype was observed a handful of times. The chain couples TRBV20-1 to TRBJ1-2; D is ambiguous. Germline-derived CDR1 and CDR2 are DFQATT and SNEGSKA (reference sequence). CDR3 length: 11 amino acids. The CDR3, as DNA: TGCAGGTTGGGCCCGAACTATGGCTACACCTTC. As protein: CRLGPNYGYTF.

This clonotype was seen more than once but under ten times. This chain joins TRBV5-1 and TRBJ2-2; TRBD1 agrees at 8 bases. Germline V gene sequence: CDR1 SGHRS, CDR2 YFSETQ. This CDR3 contains 15 residues. V trimming: 7 bases; J trimming: 0 bases; junction bases outside the gene matches: 5. The CDR3 loop reads CASVMDRANTGELFF. The CDR3 nucleotides are TGCGCCAGCGTAATGGACAGGGCGAACACCGGGGAGCTGTTTTTT.

Details on this clonotype: A junction end diverges from the germline sequence, so it may reflect a read error. This chain links TRBV9 with TRBJ2-2; the D is unclear. CDR3 length: 16 amino acids. Germline assignment: CDR1 SGDLS and CDR2 YYNGEE. The CDR3 sequence is CASSAPVAAHTRELFF. The CDR3 region has the DNA TGTGCCAGCAGCGCCCCCGTCGCAGCCCACACCAGGGAGCTGTTTTTT.

This clonotype was seen just once. The J gene is TRBJ1-1, the V gene TRBV29-1; 8 positions agree with TRBD1. Germline V gene lookup returns CDR1 SQVTM and CDR2 ANQGSEA. The junction had 1 base not matched to a gene; V was cut back by 4 bases and J by 0 bases. This CDR3 comprises 13 residues. The CDR3 nucleotides read TGCAGCGTTGGGGACAGGATGAACACTGAAGCTTTCTTT. It is translated as CSVGDRMNTEAFF.

The rearrangement uses TRBV20-1 and TRBJ2-5, with D unresolved. This CDR3 comprises 14 residues. Looked up from germline, CDR1 is DFQATT and CDR2 is SNEGSKA (reference sequence). Trimming left V 3 bases short and J 3 bases short, with 14 bases between. The CDR3 here is CSASIIRQEETQYF. The CDR3 region has the DNA TGCAGTGCTAGTATAATTAGACAAGAAGAGACCCAGTACTTC.

The chain is built from TRBV7-3 and TRBJ2-1; D ambiguous. Trimming shortened V by 6 bases and J by 5 bases, and 11 bases separated the two germline ends. The CDR3 is 13 amino acids. The V gene's germline CDR1 is SGHTA and CDR2 FQGTGA. CDR3 bases: TGTGCCAGCAGTTCAGGAGCGAACAATGAGCAGTTCTTC. Amino acid sequence: CASSSGANNEQFF.

V gene TRBV12-3 or TRBV12-4 combines with J gene TRBJ1-5, with 7 bases fitting TRBD1. This CDR3 has 15 residues. V lost 5 bases and J lost 8; bases outside the gene matches: 12. The CDR3 sequence: CASSPRQGGREPQHF. In nucleotides, the CDR3 is TGTGCCAGCAGTCCACGACAGGGAGGAAGGGAGCCCCAGCATTTT.

The chain employs TRBV7-2 and TRBJ2-3; 10 nucleotides match TRBD2. Unmatched junction bases numbered 7, after V lost 4 bases and J lost 3 bases. The CDR3 consists of 16 residues. Germline assignment: CDR1 SGHTA and CDR2 FQGNSA. The CDR3 sequence is CASSSFSGGPTDTQYF. CDR3 DNA: TGTGCCAGCAGCTCATTTAGCGGGGGGCCGACAGATACGCAGTATTTT.

This chain uses TRBV20-1 with TRBJ2-5; D ambiguous. Germline CDR1 DFQATT, CDR2 SNEGSKA (reference sequence). The CDR3 runs 12 residues. The ends were cut back, 7 bases at V and 6 bases at J, with 15 bases in the middle. In nucleotides, the CDR3 is TGCAGTGTGGTAATTTACGGAAAGACCCAGTACTTC. It encodes CSVVIYGKTQYF.

This clonotype was recorded a few times. This chain uses TRBV4-3 with TRBJ2-4; TRBD2 is a possible D gene (7 bases). Per germline, CDR1 LGHNA and CDR2 YSLEER. CDR3 length: 19 amino acids. The germline V and J ends were trimmed by 1 base and 2 bases, with 21 bases remaining between them. CDR3 coding DNA: TGCGCCAGCAGCCAAGTCCCCTTGGGCGGGGGCGGGACCAAAAACATTCAGTACTTC. Protein: CASSQVPLGGGGTKNIQYF.

The chain carries TRBV7-2 and TRBJ2-1; TRBD2 matches at 7 bases. Losses at the gene ends were 5 bases for V and 6 bases for J; bases not matched to a gene: 7. From germline, CDR1 is SGHTA and CDR2 FQGNSA. The CDR3 is made up of 14 amino acids. CDR3 nucleotide sequence: TGTGCCAGCAGCCCCCTCGGCGGGAGCAATGAGCAGTTCTTC. Its protein is CASSPLGGSNEQFF.

The chain joins TRBV5-5 to TRBJ2-3; D unclear. This CDR3 contains 15 residues. The ends were cut back, 3 bases at V and 3 bases at J, with 14 bases in the middle. Germline CDR1 and CDR2: SGHKS and YYEKEE (reference sequence). The CDR3, as DNA: TGTGCCAGCAGCTCCCAGATTGTAACAACAGATACGCAGTATTTT. It specifies CASSSQIVTTDTQYF.

This clonotype has a handful of counts. The chain joins TRBV29-1 to TRBJ2-1; tentatively, D is TRBD2 (7 bases). There are 16 residues in the CDR3. In germline, CDR1 is SQVTM, CDR2 ANQGSEA. Between the trimmed V and J ends, which lost 4 bases and 6 bases, there was a span of 22 bases. The CDR3: CSVGTGRGGTANEQFF. The CDR3 nucleotides are TGCAGCGTTGGTACAGGGAGGGGTGGTACTGCCAATGAGCAGTTCTTC.

This clonotype was seen a few times. The chain links TRBV29-1 to TRBJ2-5; tentative D call: TRBD2 (5 bases). The V end lost 4 bases, the J end lost 1 base, and 13 bases lay between the germline ends. Germline V lookup: CDR1 SQVTM, CDR2 ANQGSEA. The CDR3 length is 14 residues. The CDR3 nucleotides are TGCAGCGTTGTAGGCTGGACTCGCCAAGAGACCCAGTACTTC. Its protein product is CSVVGWTRQETQYF.

The chain employs TRBV13 and TRBJ1-1; no firm D call. The CDR3 is 14 residues long. V lost 6 bases and J lost 0, with 11 bases in between. The V gene's germline CDR1 is PRHDT and CDR2 FYEKMQ (reference sequence). The CDR3: CASRAGSVNTEAFF. The CDR3 DNA reads TGTGCCAGCAGGGCGGGGTCAGTGAACACTGAAGCTTTCTTT.

This clonotype has a handful of counts. V gene TRBV20-1 combines with J gene TRBJ2-5, with TRBD2 identical over 7 bases. The CDR3 length is 13 residues. CDR1 and CDR2 (germline): DFQATT, SNEGSKA (reference sequence). V lost 6 bases, J lost 4 bases, and 8 bases stayed unmatched. The DNA of the CDR3 is TGCAGTGCCCAACCTTGGGGGGGAGAGACCCAGTACTTC. The encoded protein is CSAQPWGGETQYF.

This chain links TRBV27 with TRBJ1-1; possible D gene TRBD1, 5 bases. Trimming took 5 bases from V and 10 from J, leaving 8 bases between them. The CDR3 contains 10 residues. Germline V gene data show CDR1 as MNHEY and CDR2 as SMNVEV (reference sequence). DNA for the CDR3: TGTGCCAGCAGTGGGGCTCCAGCTTTCTTT. This codes for CASSGAPAFF.

This clonotype was counted only a few times. V and J are TRBV6-1 and TRBJ2-5, with D tentatively TRBD2 (6 bases). The better agreement between TRBJ2-7 and the DNA end casts doubt on the J call. Looked up from germline, CDR1 is MNHNS and CDR2 is SASEGT. CDR3 size: 13 residues. CDR3 protein: CASREGTTYEQYF. As DNA, the CDR3 is TGTGCCAGCAGGGAGGGAACGACCTACGAGCAGTACTTC.